Presented here are 20 T cell receptor beta chains from one specimen sequenced in a study of T cell responses to AZD1222 COVID-19 vaccine. TCRdb's copy holds only in-frame clones and misses some; the assay was immunoSEQ multiplex PCR. The repertoire holds some 120,000 clones, with 65% to 90% as singletons. This specimen was peripheral blood, taken on day 0 of AZD1222 vaccination. The source of these receptors is an adult in good health.

The rearrangement links TRBV4-1 to TRBJ2-7; 10 bases are shared with TRBD2. Germline lookup yields CDR1 MGHRA and CDR2 YSYEKL. The CDR3 consists of 15 residues. Unmatched junction bases numbered 12, after V lost 7 bases and J lost 6 bases. The chain's CDR3 is CASKTGVLAGVEQYF. For the CDR3, the DNA is TGCGCCAGCAAGACCGGAGTGCTAGCGGGAGTCGAGCAGTACTTC.

The chain recombines TRBV6-6 with TRBJ2-7; no firm D call. V lost 2 bases and J lost 3, with 11 bases in between. Germline assignment: CDR1 MNHNY and CDR2 SVGAGI (reference sequence). The CDR3 is 14 amino acids. The CDR3 coding sequence is TGTGCCAGCAGTTACGTAGGCAGCTTCTACGAGCAGTACTTC. It translates to CASSYVGSFYEQYF.

The V call is TRBV5-1, the J call TRBJ1-2; D gene uncertain. This CDR3 region has 14 residues. Germline-derived CDR1 and CDR2 are SGHRS and YFSETQ. V gave up 2 bases and J gave up 0 bases, with 8 bases separating them. CDR3 coding DNA: TGCGCCAGCAGCTTTGGCAGCTCTAACTATGGCTACACCTTC. Its protein product is CASSFGSSNYGYTF.

The J gene is TRBJ1-4, the V gene TRBV19; TRBD1 might be the D (5 bases). The germline V gene encodes CDR1 LNHDA and CDR2 SQIVND (reference sequence). Trimming took 3 bases from V and 0 from J, leaving 11 bases between them. CDR3 length: 16 amino acids. CDR3 protein: CASSIVAGSTNEKLFF. CDR3 bases: TGTGCCAGTAGTATTGTGGCAGGGTCAACTAATGAAAAACTGTTTTTT.

The chain recombines TRBV7-3 with TRBJ2-6, with D tentatively TRBD1 or TRBD2 (5 bases each). The length of the CDR3 is 15 residues. Between the trimmed V and J ends, which lost 4 bases and 0 bases, there was a span of 7 bases. Germline V gene lookup returns CDR1 SGHTA and CDR2 FQGTGA. CDR3 sequence (DNA): TGTGCCAGCAGCTGGGACGGCTCTGGGGCCAACGTCCTGACTTTC. This translates into CASSWDGSGANVLTF.

This clone was observed a few times. V and J are TRBV19 and TRBJ2-2; 7 bases align to TRBD1. V lost 6 bases to trimming and J lost 0 bases; unmatched junction nucleotides: 1. The germline V gene has CDR1 LNHDA and CDR2 SQIVND (reference sequence). This CDR3 comprises 14 residues. The CDR3 bases are TGTGCCAGTAGGGACAGGCCGAACACCGGGGAGCTGTTTTTT. This gives the protein CASRDRPNTGELFF.

The chain recombines TRBV2 with TRBJ1-1, with D tentatively TRBD1 (6 bases). Germline CDR1 and CDR2: SNHLY and FYNNEI. The germline V and J ends were trimmed by 8 bases and 1 base, with 14 bases remaining between them. The CDR3 length is 14 residues. CDR3 in amino acids: CASASGGGNTEAFF. As DNA, the CDR3 is TGTGCCAGCGCCTCAGGAGGGGGGAACACTGAAGCTTTCTTT. Supplemented by reference TRBV2 and TRBJ1-1, the full variable domain reads EPEVTQTPSHQVTQMGQEVILRCVPISNHLYFYWYRQILGQKVEFLVSFYNNEISEKSEIFDDQFSVERPDGSNFTLKIRSTKLEDSAMYFCASASGGGNTEAFFGQGTRLTVV.

V is TRBV5-1 and J is TRBJ2-5; tentatively, D is TRBD1 or TRBD2 (5 bases each). Germline values: CDR1 SGHRS, CDR2 YFSETQ. CDR3 length: 16 amino acids. V was clipped by 4 bases and J by 3 bases, with 19 bases between them. The CDR3: CASSQSRDVEKETQYF. CDR3 bases: TGCGCCAGCAGCCAATCTCGGGACGTAGAAAAAGAGACCCAGTACTTC.

The chain has TRBV19 and TRBJ1-2; D uncertain. Germline lookup yields CDR1 LNHDA and CDR2 SQIVND (reference sequence). The CDR3 has 13 amino acids. The V gene lost 2 bases and the J gene lost 6 bases, with 10 bases spanning the gap. CDR3 sequence (DNA): TGTGCCAGTAGTATAAGGAGGGAGGATGGCTACACCTTC. Translated: CASSIRREDGYTF.

The V call is TRBV10-3, the J call TRBJ2-2; either TRBD1 or TRBD2 may fit D (5 bases each). Trimming cost V 9 bases and J 7 bases, with 9 bases left between them. The germline CDR1 and CDR2 sequences are ENHRY and SYGVKD. The CDR3 runs to 11 residues. CDR3 residues: CAIEGSGELFF. The CDR3 bases are TGTGCCATTGAGGGGAGCGGGGAGCTGTTTTTT.

The chain couples TRBV21-1 to TRBJ2-7; TRBD2, the table's D call, was not compared with the DNA. TRBV21-1 is a documented pseudogene. The length of the CDR3 is 15 residues. The CDR3 DNA reads as TGTGCCAGCAGCAAAGCTAGCGGGGGGGCCTACGAGCAGTACTTC. It is translated as CASSKASGGAYEQYF.

This rearrangement joins TRBV18 to TRBJ2-7; D is perhaps TRBD1 or TRBD2 (5 bases each). The V end was cut by 3 bases, the J end by 0 bases, with 15 bases between. The CDR3 spans 16 residues. Germline V CDR1 and CDR2: KGHSH, LQKENI. The CDR3 here is CASSPFSGRSSYEQYF. The CDR3 nucleotides read TGTGCCAGCTCACCTTTTTCAGGGAGAAGCTCCTACGAGCAGTACTTC.

V is TRBV4-1 and J is TRBJ2-5, with D perhaps TRBD2 (7 bases). The V gene lost 1 base and the J gene lost 5 bases, with 17 bases spanning the gap. CDR3 length: 16 residues. Germline V lookup: CDR1 MGHRA, CDR2 YSYEKL. The chain's CDR3 is CASSQAGGRWVETQYF. Written as DNA, the CDR3 is TGCGCCAGCAGCCAAGCCGGGGGGCGCTGGGTTGAGACCCAGTACTTC.

The rearrangement joins TRBV20-1 to TRBJ1-5; TRBD1 aligns across 7 bases. V dropped 3 bases and J dropped 2; count of bases not matched to a gene: 7. From germline, CDR1 is DFQATT and CDR2 SNEGSKA (reference sequence). This CDR3 is 15 amino acids long. The CDR3 DNA reads TGCAGTGCTAGTCCTAATCAGGGGGGCAATCAGCCCCAGCATTTT. Its translation: CSASPNQGGNQPQHF.

The chain is built from TRBV5-1 and TRBJ1-5, with D tentatively TRBD1 (5 bases). Germline CDR1 is SGHRS and CDR2 is YFSETQ. Trimming left V 4 bases short and J 4 bases short, with 15 bases between. CDR3 length equals 15 residues. As DNA, the CDR3 is TGCGCCAGCAGCCCGTTCGGGGGGGGGAATCAGCCCCAGCATTTT. Amino acid sequence: CASSPFGGGNQPQHF.

This rearrangement joins TRBV21-1 to TRBJ2-7; no DNA check was done on the table's D call, TRBD2. TRBV21-1 represents a pseudogene. CDR3 size: 20 residues. CDR3 residues: CASSAEAGQGGCGAVYEQYF. The CDR3 nucleotides read TGTGCCAGCAGCGCAGAGGCGGGGCAGGGAGGATGCGGTGCGGTTTACGAGCAGTACTTC.

The gene calls are TRBV6-8 and TRBJ2-7, with D tentatively TRBD2 (5 bases). CDR1 MNHGY and CDR2 SAAAGT come from the germline V gene. This CDR3 contains 16 residues. The ends were cut back, 5 bases at V and 2 bases at J, with 19 bases in the middle. The CDR3 here is CASSPRETLGTYEQYF. The CDR3 DNA sequence: TGTGCCAGCAGTCCAAGAGAAACACTAGGAACCTACGAGCAGTACTTC.

Only one count was recorded for this clone. J is TRBJ2-7 and V is TRBV30; TRBD2 matches at 7 bases. The trim removed 0 bases at V and 3 bases at J, leaving 8 bases unmatched. The CDR3 has 15 residues. Germline CDR1 GTSNPN, CDR2 SVGIG (reference sequence). CDR3 sequence: CAWSVGRDGDYEQYF. CDR3 nucleotides: TGTGCCTGGAGTGTAGGGAGGGACGGGGACTACGAGCAGTACTTC.

V gene TRBV10-2 combines with J gene TRBJ2-3, with TRBD2 matching over 8 bases. Losses at the gene ends were 7 bases for V and 3 bases for J; bases not matched to a gene: 6. The CDR3 length is 14 residues. Germline lookup yields CDR1 WSHSY and CDR2 SAAADI. The CDR3: CASTLTSGTDTQYF. The DNA of the CDR3 is TGCGCCAGCACCCTCACTAGCGGAACAGATACGCAGTATTTT.

This chain joins TRBV5-1 and TRBJ1-1; D gene uncertain. This CDR3 region has 14 residues. The ends were cut back, 4 bases at V and 0 bases at J, with 10 bases in the middle. From germline, CDR1 is SGHRS and CDR2 YFSETQ. The CDR3 nucleotides read TGCGCCAGCAGCCCGGGATCTATGAACACTGAAGCTTTCTTT. Translation: CASSPGSMNTEAFF.